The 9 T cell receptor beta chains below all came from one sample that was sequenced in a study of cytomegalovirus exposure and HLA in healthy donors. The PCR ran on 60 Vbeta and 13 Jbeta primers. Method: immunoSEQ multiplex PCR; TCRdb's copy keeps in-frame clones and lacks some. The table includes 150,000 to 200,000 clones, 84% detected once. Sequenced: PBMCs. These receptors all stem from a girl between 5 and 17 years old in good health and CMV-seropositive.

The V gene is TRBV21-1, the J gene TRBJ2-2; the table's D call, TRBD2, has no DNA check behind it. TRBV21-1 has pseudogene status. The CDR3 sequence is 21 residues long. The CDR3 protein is CASSSRGRGLAERRNTGELFF. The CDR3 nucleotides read TGTGCCAGCAGCTCACGGGGGAGGGGTCTGGCGGAAAGACGGAACACCGGGGAGCTGTTTTTT.

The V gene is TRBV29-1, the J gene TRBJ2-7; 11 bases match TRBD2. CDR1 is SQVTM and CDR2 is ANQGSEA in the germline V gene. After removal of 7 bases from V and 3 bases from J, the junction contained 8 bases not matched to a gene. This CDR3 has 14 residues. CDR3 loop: CSAAAGTSGYEQYF. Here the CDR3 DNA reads TGCAGCGCTGCGGCCGGGACTAGCGGCTACGAGCAGTACTTC.

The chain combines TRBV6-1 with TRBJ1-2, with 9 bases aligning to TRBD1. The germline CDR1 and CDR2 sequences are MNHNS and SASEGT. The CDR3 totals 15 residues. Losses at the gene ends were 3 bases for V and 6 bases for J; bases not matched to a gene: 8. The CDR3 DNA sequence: TGTGCCAGCAGTGACTTGGTTAACAGGGGGCATGGCTACACCTTC. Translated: CASSDLVNRGHGYTF.

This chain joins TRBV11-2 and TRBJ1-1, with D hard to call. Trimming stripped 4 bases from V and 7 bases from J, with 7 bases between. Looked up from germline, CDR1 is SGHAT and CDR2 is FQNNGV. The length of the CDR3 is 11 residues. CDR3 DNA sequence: TGTGCCAGCAGCTCATCAGGTGAAGCTTTCTTT. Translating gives CASSSSGEAFF.

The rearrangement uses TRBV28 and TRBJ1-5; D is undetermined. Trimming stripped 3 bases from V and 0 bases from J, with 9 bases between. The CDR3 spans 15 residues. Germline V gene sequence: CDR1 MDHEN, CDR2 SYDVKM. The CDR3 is CASSLSGDSNQPQHF. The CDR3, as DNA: TGTGCCAGCAGTTTGTCTGGAGATAGCAATCAGCCCCAGCATTTT.

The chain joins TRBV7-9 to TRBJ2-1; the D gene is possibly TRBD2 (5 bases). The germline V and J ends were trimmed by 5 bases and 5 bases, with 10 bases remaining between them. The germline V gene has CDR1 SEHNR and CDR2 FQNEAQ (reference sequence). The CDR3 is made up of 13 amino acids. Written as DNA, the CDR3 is TGTGCCAGCAGCGAAGGAGGCGACAATGAGCAGTTCTTC. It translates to CASSEGGDNEQFF.

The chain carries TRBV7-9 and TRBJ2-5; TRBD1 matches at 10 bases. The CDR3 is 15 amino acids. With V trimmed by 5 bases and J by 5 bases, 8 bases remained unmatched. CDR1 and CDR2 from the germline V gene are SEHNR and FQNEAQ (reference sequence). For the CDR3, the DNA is TGTGCCAGCAGCCCCTTGGGACAGGGGAGGGAGACCCAGTACTTC. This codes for CASSPLGQGRETQYF.

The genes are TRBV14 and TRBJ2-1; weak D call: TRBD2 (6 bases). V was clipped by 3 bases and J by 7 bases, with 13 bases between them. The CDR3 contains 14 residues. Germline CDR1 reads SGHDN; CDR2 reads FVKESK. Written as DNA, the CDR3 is TGTGCCAGCAGCCAGGTGGGGGGTGGAAATGAGCAGTTCTTC. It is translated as CASSQVGGGNEQFF. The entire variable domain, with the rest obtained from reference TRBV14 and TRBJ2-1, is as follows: EAGVTQFPSHSVIEKGQTVTLRCDPISGHDNLYWYRRVMGKEIKFLLHFVKESKQDESGMPNNRFLAERTGGTYSTLKVQPAELEDSGVYFCASSQVGGGNEQFFGPGTRLTVL.

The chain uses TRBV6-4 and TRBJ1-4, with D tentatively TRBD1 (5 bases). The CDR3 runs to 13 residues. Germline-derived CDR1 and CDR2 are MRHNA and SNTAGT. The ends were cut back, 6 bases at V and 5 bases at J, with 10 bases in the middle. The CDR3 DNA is TGTGCCAGCAGCCGGGGGATGAATGAAAAACTGTTTTTT. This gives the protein CASSRGMNEKLFF.